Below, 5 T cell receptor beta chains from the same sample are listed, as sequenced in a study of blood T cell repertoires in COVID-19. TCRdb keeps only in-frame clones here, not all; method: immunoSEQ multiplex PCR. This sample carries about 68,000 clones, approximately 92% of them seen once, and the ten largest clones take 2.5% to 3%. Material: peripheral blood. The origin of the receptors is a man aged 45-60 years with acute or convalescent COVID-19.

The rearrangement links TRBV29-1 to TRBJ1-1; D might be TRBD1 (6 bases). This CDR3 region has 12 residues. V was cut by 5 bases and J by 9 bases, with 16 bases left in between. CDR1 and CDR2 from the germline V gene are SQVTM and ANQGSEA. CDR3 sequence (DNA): TGCAGCGTTTCAAACAGGGACCCTAAAGCTTTCTTT. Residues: CSVSNRDPKAFF.

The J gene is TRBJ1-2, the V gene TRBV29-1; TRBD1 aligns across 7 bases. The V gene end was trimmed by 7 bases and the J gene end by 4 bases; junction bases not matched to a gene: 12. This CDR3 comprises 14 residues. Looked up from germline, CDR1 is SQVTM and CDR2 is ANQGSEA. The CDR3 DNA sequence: TGCAGCGCCCGCTCGGGCAGGACAGGCTATGGCTACACCTTC. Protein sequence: CSARSGRTGYGYTF. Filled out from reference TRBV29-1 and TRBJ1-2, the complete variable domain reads SAVISQKPSRDICQRGTSLTIQCQVDSQVTMMFWYRQQPGQSLTLIATANQGSEATYESGFVIDKFPISRPNLTFSTLTVSNMSPEDSSIYLCSARSGRTGYGYTFGSGTRLTVV.

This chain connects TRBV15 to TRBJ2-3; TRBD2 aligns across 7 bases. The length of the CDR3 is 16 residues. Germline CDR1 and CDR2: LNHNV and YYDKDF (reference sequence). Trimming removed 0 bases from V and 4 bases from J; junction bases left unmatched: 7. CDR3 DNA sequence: TGTGCCACCAGCAGAGATCTTGAGGGAGGGGCAGATACGCAGTATTTT. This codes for CATSRDLEGGADTQYF.

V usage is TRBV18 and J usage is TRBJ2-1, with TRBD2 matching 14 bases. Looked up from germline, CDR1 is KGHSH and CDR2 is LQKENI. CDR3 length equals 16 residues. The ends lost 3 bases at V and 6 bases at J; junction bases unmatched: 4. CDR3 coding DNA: TGTGCCAGCTCACCTCCCGGGACTAGCGGGAGCAATGAGCAGTTCTTC. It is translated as CASSPPGTSGSNEQFF.

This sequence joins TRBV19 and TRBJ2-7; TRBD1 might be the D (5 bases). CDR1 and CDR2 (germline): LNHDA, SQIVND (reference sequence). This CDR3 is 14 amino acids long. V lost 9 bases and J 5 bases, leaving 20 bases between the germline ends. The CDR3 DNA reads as TGTGCCAGCTCCCCGCCGGGCAGGGTTAACGAGCAGTACTTC. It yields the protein CASSPPGRVNEQYF.